These 13 T cell receptor beta chains share one sample of origin, sequenced in a study of blood T cells in healthy people across ages. The second PCR ran about 7 to 12 cycles with a sample-barcoded 5' primer and J-beta primers. TCRdb independently ran MiXCR on the 5' RACE reads; one entry per CDR3 protein. In the table there are over 1,200,000 distinct CDR3 sequences, approximately 60% of which are singletons. Material: blood. The receptors come from a man between 18 and 35 years old in good health.

The gene calls are TRBV6-2 or TRBV6-3 and TRBJ2-3; D may be TRBD1 or TRBD2 (5 bases each). CDR1 MNHEY and CDR2 SVGEGT come from the germline V gene. Trimming took 2 bases from V and 9 from J, leaving 15 bases between them. The CDR3 has 14 amino acids. CDR3 sequence reads: CASSYEGHGDTQYF. The DNA for the CDR3 is TGTGCCAGCAGTTACGAGGGGCACGGAGACACGCAGTATTTT.

Ten or more counts support this clonotype. The chain carries TRBV6-5 and TRBJ2-7; TRBD1 matches at 9 bases. V lost 2 bases to trimming and J lost 5 bases; unmatched junction nucleotides: 1. The germline CDR1 and CDR2 sequences are MNHEY and SVGAGI. The CDR3 loop spans 13 amino acids. CDR3 region: CASSYGTGNEQYF. In nucleotides, the CDR3 is TGTGCCAGCAGTTACGGGACAGGGAACGAGCAGTACTTC.

The chain has TRBV29-1 and TRBJ1-1, with 7 nucleotides matching TRBD1. Germline loops: CDR1 SQVTM, CDR2 ANQGSEA. The CDR3 is made up of 12 amino acids. Trimming at V came to 4 bases and at J to 4 bases, leaving 3 bases not matched to a gene. The CDR3 coding sequence is TGCAGCGTTGTAACAGGGGTCACTGAAGCTTTCTTT. Translation: CSVVTGVTEAFF.

CDR3 residues: CASSPQPDPTNGYEQYF. CDR3 in DNA: TGCGCCAGCAGCCCACAACCGGACCCTACTAATGGCTACGAGCAGTACTTC. The chain joins TRBV4-3 to TRBJ2-7; D call uncertain. CDR1 is LGHNA and CDR2 is YSLEER in the germline V gene. Trimming left V 4 bases short and J 3 bases short, with 22 bases between. The CDR3 has 17 amino acids.

The V and J genes are TRBV4-3 and TRBJ2-2, with TRBD2 matching over 8 bases. V shed 0 bases and J 4 bases; nucleotides not matched to a gene: 7. Germline-derived CDR1 and CDR2 are LGHNA and YSLEER. The CDR3 length is 17 residues. The CDR3 region is CASSQERGGPGTGELFF. The CDR3 DNA sequence: TGCGCCAGCAGCCAAGAACGGGGGGGGCCTGGCACCGGGGAGCTGTTTTTT.

This clonotype appeared a few times. This chain links TRBV20-1 with TRBJ2-5; TRBD2 matches 10 bases. Germline CDR1 and CDR2: DFQATT and SNEGSKA (reference sequence). Trimming took 6 bases from V and 0 from J; bases not matched to a gene: 19. This CDR3 is built from 19 residues. The DNA for the CDR3 is TGCAGTGCCCGAGGGTCTAGCGGGAGCATAATTGACAACCAAGAGACCCAGTACTTC. Residues: CSARGSSGSIIDNQETQYF.

This clonotype came up many times. The chain links TRBV6-1 to TRBJ2-1; 9 nucleotides match TRBD2. Per the germline V gene, CDR1 is MNHNS and CDR2 is SASEGT. The CDR3 has 15 amino acids. The trim removed 2 bases at V and 8 bases at J, leaving 7 bases unmatched. CDR3 loop: CASSEMAGGRHEQFF. In nucleotides, the CDR3 is TGTGCCAGCAGTGAAATGGCGGGAGGGCGGCATGAGCAGTTCTTC.

V is TRBV24-1 and J is TRBJ2-5, with D unclear. This CDR3 has 15 amino acids. The ends were cut back, 4 bases at V and 5 bases at J, with 16 bases in the middle. Germline-derived CDR1 and CDR2 are KGHDR and SFDVKD. The CDR3 DNA reads TGTGCCACCAGTGACTCGAGGACGGGCAAGGAGACCCAGTACTTC. The encoded protein is CATSDSRTGKETQYF.

The chain has TRBV5-1 and TRBJ2-3, with 13 bases lining up with TRBD2. The J segment lost 4 bases and the V segment lost 4 bases, leaving 9 bases of the junction unmatched. Germline lookup yields CDR1 SGHRS and CDR2 YFSETQ. This CDR3 region has 17 residues. Here the CDR3 DNA reads TGCGCCAGCAGCCCCACGACTAGCGGGAGGCCGTCAGATACGCAGTATTTT. Protein sequence: CASSPTTSGRPSDTQYF.

The chain couples TRBV4-3 to TRBJ1-2, with TRBD1 as a possible D gene (5 bases). Germline CDR1 is LGHNA and CDR2 is YSLEER. The CDR3 spans 18 residues. The ends were cut back, 0 bases at V and 5 bases at J, with 22 bases in the middle. The CDR3 is CASSQDMGRAPVGYGYTF. CDR3 sequence (DNA): TGCGCCAGCAGCCAAGATATGGGCAGGGCGCCTGTTGGGTATGGCTACACCTTC.

This chain uses TRBV7-9 with TRBJ2-7, with 9 bases lining up with TRBD2. CDR3 length: 14 amino acids. Germline V lookup: CDR1 SEHNR, CDR2 FQNEAQ (reference sequence). V shed 2 bases, J shed 6 bases, and the junction held 5 bases outside the gene matches. The CDR3 sequence is CASSLRPSGTEQYF. CDR3 DNA sequence: TGTGCCAGCAGCTTAAGGCCTAGCGGGACCGAGCAGTACTTC.

This chain joins TRBV5-1 and TRBJ2-7; 7 bases are a match to TRBD2. There are 16 residues in the CDR3. V gave up 2 bases and J gave up 2 bases; unmatched junction bases: 10. Looked up from germline, CDR1 is SGHRS and CDR2 is YFSETQ. For the CDR3, the DNA is TGCGCCAGCAGCTTTGCAGGACTAGGGTCTACCTACGAGCAGTACTTC. Translation: CASSFAGLGSTYEQYF.

This clonotype was counted a few times. The chain recombines TRBV27 with TRBJ1-2, with TRBD1 as a possible D gene (5 bases). The CDR3 extends over 16 amino acids. Between the trimmed V and J ends, which lost 1 base and 4 bases, there was a span of 16 bases. Germline V gene lookup returns CDR1 MNHEY and CDR2 SMNVEV (reference sequence). The CDR3 region is CASSLYAGGQFYGYTF. The CDR3 DNA is TGTGCCAGCAGTTTATATGCGGGGGGTCAGTTCTATGGCTACACCTTC.